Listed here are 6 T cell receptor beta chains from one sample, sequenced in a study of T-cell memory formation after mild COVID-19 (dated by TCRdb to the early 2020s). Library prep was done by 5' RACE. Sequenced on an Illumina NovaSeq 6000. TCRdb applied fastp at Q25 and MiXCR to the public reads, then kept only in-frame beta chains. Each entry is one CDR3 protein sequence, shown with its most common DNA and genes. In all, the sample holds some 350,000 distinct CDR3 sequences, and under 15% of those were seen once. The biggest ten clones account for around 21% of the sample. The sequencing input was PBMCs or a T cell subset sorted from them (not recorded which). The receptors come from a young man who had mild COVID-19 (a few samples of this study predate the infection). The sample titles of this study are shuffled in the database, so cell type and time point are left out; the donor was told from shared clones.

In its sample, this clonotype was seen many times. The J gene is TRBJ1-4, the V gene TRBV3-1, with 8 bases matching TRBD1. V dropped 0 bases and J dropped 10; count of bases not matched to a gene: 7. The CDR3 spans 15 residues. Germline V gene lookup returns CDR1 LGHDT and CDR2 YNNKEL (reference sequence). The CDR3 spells CASSQDLAGGGKLFF. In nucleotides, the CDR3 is TGTGCCAGCAGCCAAGATCTGGCAGGGGGCGGAAAACTGTTTTTT.

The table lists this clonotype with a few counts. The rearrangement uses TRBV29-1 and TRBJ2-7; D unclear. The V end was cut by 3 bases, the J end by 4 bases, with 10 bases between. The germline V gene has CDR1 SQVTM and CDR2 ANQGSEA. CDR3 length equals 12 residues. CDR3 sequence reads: CSVDDGEYEQYF. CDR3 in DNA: TGCAGCGTTGATGATGGGGAATACGAGCAGTACTTC.

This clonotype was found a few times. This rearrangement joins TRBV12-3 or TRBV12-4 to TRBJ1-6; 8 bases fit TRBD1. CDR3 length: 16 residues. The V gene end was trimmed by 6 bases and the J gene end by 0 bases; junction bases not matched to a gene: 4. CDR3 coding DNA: TGTGCCAGCAGGGACAGGGAGAGCTCCTATAATTCACCCCTCCACTTT. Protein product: CASRDRESSYNSPLHF.

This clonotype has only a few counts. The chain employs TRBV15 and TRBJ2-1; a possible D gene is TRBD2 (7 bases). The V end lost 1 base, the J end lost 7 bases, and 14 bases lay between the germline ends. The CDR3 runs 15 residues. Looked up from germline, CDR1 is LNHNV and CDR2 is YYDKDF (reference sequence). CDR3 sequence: CATSRVGGAGNEQFF. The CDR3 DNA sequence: TGTGCCACCAGCAGAGTGGGGGGGGCCGGGAATGAGCAGTTCTTC.

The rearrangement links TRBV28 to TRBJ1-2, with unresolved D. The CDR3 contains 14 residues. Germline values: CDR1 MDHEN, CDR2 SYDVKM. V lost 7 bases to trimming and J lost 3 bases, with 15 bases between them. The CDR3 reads CASNPPRGDYGYTF. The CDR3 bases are TGTGCCAGCAACCCCCCTCGGGGTGACTATGGCTACACCTTC.

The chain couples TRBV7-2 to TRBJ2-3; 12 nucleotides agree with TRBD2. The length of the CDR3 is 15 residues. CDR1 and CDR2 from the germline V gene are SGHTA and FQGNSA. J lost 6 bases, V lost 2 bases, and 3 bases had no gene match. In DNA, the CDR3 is TGTGCCAGCAGCTTATCTAGCGGGGGGGTGGATACGCAGTATTTT. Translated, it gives CASSLSSGGVDTQYF.